Each of the 17 T cell receptor beta chains below was sequenced from the same sample in a study of CD8 T cells in ankylosing spondylitis. In TCRdb, the 5' RACE reads were re-called with MiXCR into one record per CDR3 protein. The data show 200,000 to 250,000 distinct CDR3 sequences, around 24% seen once. Sequencing used blood, either unsorted or a sorted T cell fraction (not recorded which). All receptors derive from a male donor with ankylosing spondylitis or in good health (not recorded which).

This clonotype was seen repeatedly, ten times or more. CDR3 sequence reads: CSAAGQGVYNEQFF. The CDR3 DNA follows: TGCAGTGCTGCAGGACAGGGGGTTTACAATGAGCAGTTCTTC. This chain links TRBV20-1 with TRBJ2-1; TRBD1 matches 10 bases. Per germline, CDR1 DFQATT and CDR2 SNEGSKA (reference sequence). The CDR3 spans 14 residues. V was pared by 5 bases and J by 4 bases, with 5 bases of the junction left unmatched.

This rearrangement joins TRBV29-1 to TRBJ1-2; D remains unclear. The V end was cut by 0 bases, the J end by 5 bases, with 7 bases between. The CDR3 has 12 residues. The germline V gene has CDR1 SQVTM and CDR2 ANQGSEA. The CDR3 spells CSVEEWDYGYTF. For the CDR3, the DNA is TGCAGCGTTGAAGAGTGGGATTATGGCTACACCTTC.

In its sample, this clonotype was seen a few times. This sequence joins TRBV20-1 and TRBJ1-5; 8 bases agree with TRBD1. J lost 9 bases, V lost 0 bases, and 25 bases had no gene match. This CDR3 contains 20 residues. Germline V gives CDR1 DFQATT, CDR2 SNEGSKA (reference sequence). The DNA of the CDR3 is TGCAGTGCTAGAGACCCATCGGACAGGGCATCTGGGAAGCGCAAATCGCCCCAGCATTTT. It encodes CSARDPSDRASGKRKSPQHF.

This clonotype was recorded many times. CDR3 in amino acids: CSARDGISGTDTQYF. The CDR3 nucleotides are TGCAGTGCTAGAGATGGAATCTCCGGCACAGATACGCAGTATTTT. The rearrangement joins TRBV20-1 to TRBJ2-3; no clear D gene. The CDR3 loop spans 15 amino acids. Trimming took off 0 bases at V and 1 base at J, with 11 bases between the two ends. Per the germline V gene, CDR1 is DFQATT and CDR2 is SNEGSKA (reference sequence).

This clonotype was counted between two and nine times. V is TRBV6-5 and J is TRBJ1-5; D is uncertain. The CDR3 is made up of 15 amino acids. V was clipped by 3 bases and J by 0 bases, with 9 bases between them. The germline gives CDR1 MNHEY, CDR2 SVGAGI. DNA of the CDR3: TGTGCCAGCAGTTATGGGTCTGATAGCAATCAGCCCCAGCATTTT. Its translation is CASSYGSDSNQPQHF.

This chain connects TRBV7-2 to TRBJ2-5, with D perhaps TRBD1 or TRBD2 (6 bases each). CDR1 SGHTA and CDR2 FQGNSA come from the germline V gene. V shed 4 bases and J shed 5 bases, with 20 bases lying between them. The CDR3 consists of 16 residues. Here the CDR3 DNA reads TGTGCCAGCAGCTCAGTGGGGGGCGCGAGGTTGGAGACCCAGTACTTC. Its translation is CASSSVGGARLETQYF. Full variable domain (rest looked up from reference TRBV7-2 and TRBJ2-5): GAGVSQSPSNKVTEKGKDVELRCDPISGHTALYWYRQSLGQGLEFLIYFQGNSAPDKSGLPSDRFSAERTGGSVSTLTIQRTQQEDSAVYLCASSSVGGARLETQYFGPGTRLLVL.

This clonotype came up many times. The chain links TRBV14 to TRBJ2-1; no definite D call. The length of the CDR3 is 12 residues. The V end was cut by 1 base, the J end by 8 bases, with 6 bases between. Germline lookup yields CDR1 SGHDN and CDR2 FVKESK. As DNA, the CDR3 is TGTGCCAGCAGCCAAGGTCGTTATGAGCAGTTCTTC. As protein: CASSQGRYEQFF.

This clonotype showed up many times. This chain joins TRBV20-1 and TRBJ2-7, with D perhaps TRBD1 (6 bases). The germline CDR1 and CDR2 sequences are DFQATT and SNEGSKA (reference sequence). Trimming removed 6 bases at V and 2 bases at J, with 14 bases between. The CDR3 length is 13 residues. The CDR3 sequence is CSASQGKTYEQYF. The CDR3 DNA reads TGCAGTGCCTCACAGGGAAAAACCTACGAGCAGTACTTC.

This clonotype has a count of ten or more. The rearrangement links TRBV20-1 to TRBJ1-5; unclear D gene. Germline V gene data show CDR1 as DFQATT and CDR2 as SNEGSKA (reference sequence). CDR3 length: 15 residues. The V end lost 1 base, the J end lost 1 base, and 11 bases lay between the germline ends. The CDR3 protein is CSARGEWRSNQPQHF. CDR3 DNA sequence: TGCAGTGCTAGAGGGGAGTGGCGGAGCAATCAGCCCCAGCATTTT.

Ten or more counts support this clonotype. J is TRBJ2-3 and V is TRBV20-1, with D uncertain. The ends were cut back, 0 bases at V and 6 bases at J, with 16 bases in the middle. The CDR3 consists of 15 residues. The germline V gene encodes CDR1 DFQATT and CDR2 SNEGSKA (reference sequence). For the CDR3, the DNA is TGCAGTGCTAGAGACGGCGGCGGTGTTCAGGATACGCAGTATTTT. Amino acid sequence: CSARDGGGVQDTQYF.

J is TRBJ1-3 and V is TRBV27; TRBD1 aligns across 7 bases. Trimming removed 5 bases from V and 1 base from J; junction bases left unmatched: 5. Germline CDR1 is MNHEY and CDR2 is SMNVEV (reference sequence). CDR3 size: 15 residues. CDR3: CASSKTGTSGNTIYF. CDR3 bases: TGTGCCAGCAGTAAGACAGGGACGTCTGGAAACACCATATATTTT.

This clonotype was seen ten or more times. The chain carries TRBV10-3 and TRBJ2-5; D perhaps matches TRBD2 (6 bases). In germline, CDR1 is ENHRY, CDR2 SYGVKD. Trimming took off 3 bases at V and 4 bases at J, with 12 bases between the two ends. There are 14 residues in the CDR3. The CDR3 loop is CAISDAGTGETQYF. The CDR3 region has the DNA TGTGCCATCAGTGACGCCGGGACTGGAGAGACCCAGTACTTC.

This clonotype appeared a few times. The chain uses TRBV5-1 and TRBJ2-5, with 7 bases identical to TRBD2. The junction had 5 bases not matched to a gene; V was cut back by 2 bases and J by 4 bases. The CDR3 sequence is 14 residues long. Germline V gene lookup returns CDR1 SGHRS and CDR2 YFSETQ. CDR3 nucleotides: TGCGCCAGCAGCTTTGCCTGGGGGGGAGAGACCCAGTACTTC. Amino acid sequence: CASSFAWGGETQYF.

This clonotype was seen once. This chain links TRBV6-1 with TRBJ1-4; 7 nucleotides match TRBD1. V trimming: 7 bases; J trimming: 1 base; junction bases outside the gene matches: 6. The CDR3 length is 15 residues. Per the germline V gene, CDR1 is MNHNS and CDR2 is SASEGT. The CDR3 DNA reads as TGTGCCAGCACACGACAGGGCCTAACTAATGAAAAACTGTTTTTT. Protein: CASTRQGLTNEKLFF.

In its sample, this clonotype was seen many times. The chain joins TRBV29-1 to TRBJ2-1; D possibly uses TRBD1 or TRBD2 (6 bases each). Trimming removed 2 bases from V and 0 bases from J, with 14 bases in between. This CDR3 has 16 amino acids. From germline, CDR1 is SQVTM and CDR2 ANQGSEA. The CDR3 spells CSVEFGGPSSYNEQFF. CDR3 nucleotides: TGCAGCGTTGAATTTGGGGGGCCGAGCTCCTACAATGAGCAGTTCTTC.

The genes are TRBV12-3 or TRBV12-4 and TRBJ1-2; perhaps TRBD1 as D (6 bases). The CDR3 has 11 residues. V was shortened by 9 bases and J by 5 bases, with 10 bases between the two germline ends. In DNA form, the CDR3 reads TGTGCCAGTTACACAGGGTATGGCTACACCTTC. Its translation: CASYTGYGYTF.

This clonotype was detected many times. This sequence joins TRBV25-1 and TRBJ1-6, with D perhaps matching TRBD1 (6 bases). The CDR3 extends over 15 amino acids. CDR1 is MGHDK and CDR2 is SYGVNS in the germline V gene. The V gene lost 4 bases and the J gene lost 6 bases, with 13 bases spanning the gap. In nucleotides, the CDR3 is TGTGCCAGCAGTGCCTCCACCAGGGGTAATTCACCCCTCCACTTT. Protein sequence: CASSASTRGNSPLHF.